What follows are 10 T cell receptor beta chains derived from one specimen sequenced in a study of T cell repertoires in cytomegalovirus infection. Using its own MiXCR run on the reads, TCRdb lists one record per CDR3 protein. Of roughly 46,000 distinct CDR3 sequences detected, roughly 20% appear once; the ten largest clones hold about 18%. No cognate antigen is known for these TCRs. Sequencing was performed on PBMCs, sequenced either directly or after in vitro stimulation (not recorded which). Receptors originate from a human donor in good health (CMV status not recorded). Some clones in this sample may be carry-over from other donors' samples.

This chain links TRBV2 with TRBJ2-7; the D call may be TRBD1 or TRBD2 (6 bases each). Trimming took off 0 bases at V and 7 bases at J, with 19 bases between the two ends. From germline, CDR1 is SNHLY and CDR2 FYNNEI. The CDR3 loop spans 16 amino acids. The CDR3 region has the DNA TGTGCCAGCAGTGAAGCGGGGGCGGGGTATCCTATGGAGCAGTACTTC. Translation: CASSEAGAGYPMEQYF.

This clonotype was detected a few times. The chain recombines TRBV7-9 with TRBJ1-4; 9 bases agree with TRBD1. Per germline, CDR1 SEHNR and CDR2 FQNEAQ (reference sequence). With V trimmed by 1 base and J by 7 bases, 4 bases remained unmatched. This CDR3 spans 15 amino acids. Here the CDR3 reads CASSLVDRGPEKLFF. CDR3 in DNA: TGTGCCAGCAGCTTAGTGGACAGGGGACCTGAAAAACTGTTTTTT. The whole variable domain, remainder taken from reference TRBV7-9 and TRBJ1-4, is DTGVSQNPRHKITKRGQNVTFRCDPISEHNRLYWYRQTLGQGPEFLTYFQNEAQLEKSRLLSDRFSAERPKGSFSTLEIQRTEQGDSAMYLCASSLVDRGPEKLFFGSGTQLSVL.

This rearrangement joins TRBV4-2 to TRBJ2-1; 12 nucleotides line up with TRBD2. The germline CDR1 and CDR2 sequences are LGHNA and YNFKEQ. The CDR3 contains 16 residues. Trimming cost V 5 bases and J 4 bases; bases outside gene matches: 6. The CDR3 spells CASSLTLAGGYNEQFF. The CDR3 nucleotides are TGTGCCAGCAGCTTAACTCTAGCGGGAGGGTACAATGAGCAGTTCTTC.

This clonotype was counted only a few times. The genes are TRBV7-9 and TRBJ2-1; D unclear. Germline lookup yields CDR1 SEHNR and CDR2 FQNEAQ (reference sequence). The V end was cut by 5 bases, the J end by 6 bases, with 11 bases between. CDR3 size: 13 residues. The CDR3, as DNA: TGTGCCAGCAGCCGCCGGGTTACCAATGAGCAGTTCTTC. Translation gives CASSRRVTNEQFF. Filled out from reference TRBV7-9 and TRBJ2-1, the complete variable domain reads DTGVSQNPRHKITKRGQNVTFRCDPISEHNRLYWYRQTLGQGPEFLTYFQNEAQLEKSRLLSDRFSAERPKGSFSTLEIQRTEQGDSAMYLCASSRRVTNEQFFGPGTRLTVL.

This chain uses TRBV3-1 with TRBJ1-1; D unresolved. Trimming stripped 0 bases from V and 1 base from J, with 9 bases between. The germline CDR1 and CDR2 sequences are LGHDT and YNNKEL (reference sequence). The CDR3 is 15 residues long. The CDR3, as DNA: TGTGCCAGCAGCCAAGATTTTCTTGGGAACACTGAAGCTTTCTTT. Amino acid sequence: CASSQDFLGNTEAFF.

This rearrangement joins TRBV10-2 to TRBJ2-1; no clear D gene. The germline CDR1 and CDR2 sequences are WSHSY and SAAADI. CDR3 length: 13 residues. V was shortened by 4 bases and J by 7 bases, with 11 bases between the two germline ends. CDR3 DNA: TGCGCCAGCAGTGGTTGGTTTGGGAATGAGCAGTTCTTC. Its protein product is CASSGWFGNEQFF.

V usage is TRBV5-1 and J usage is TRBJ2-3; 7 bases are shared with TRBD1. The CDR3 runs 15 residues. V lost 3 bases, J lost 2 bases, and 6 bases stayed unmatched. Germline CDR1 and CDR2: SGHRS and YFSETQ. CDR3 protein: CASSSTGHLTDTQYF. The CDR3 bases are TGCGCCAGCAGCTCGACAGGGCATCTCACAGATACGCAGTATTTT.

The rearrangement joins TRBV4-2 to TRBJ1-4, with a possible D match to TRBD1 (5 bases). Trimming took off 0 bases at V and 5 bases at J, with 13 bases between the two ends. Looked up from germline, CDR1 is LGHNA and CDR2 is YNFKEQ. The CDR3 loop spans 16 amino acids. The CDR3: CASSQEGGLINEKLFF. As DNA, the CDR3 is TGTGCCAGCAGCCAAGAGGGGGGTTTAATCAATGAAAAACTGTTTTTT.

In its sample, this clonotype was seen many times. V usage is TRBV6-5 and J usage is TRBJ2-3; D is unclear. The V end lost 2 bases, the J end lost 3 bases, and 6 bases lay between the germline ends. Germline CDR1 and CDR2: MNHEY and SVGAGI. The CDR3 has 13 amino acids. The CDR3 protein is CASSYKETDTQYF. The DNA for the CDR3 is TGTGCCAGCAGTTACAAGGAAACAGATACGCAGTATTTT.

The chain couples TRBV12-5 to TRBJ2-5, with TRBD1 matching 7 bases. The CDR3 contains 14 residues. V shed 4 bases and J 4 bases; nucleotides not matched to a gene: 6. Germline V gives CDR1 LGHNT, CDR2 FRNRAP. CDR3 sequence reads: CASGSGQSLETQYF. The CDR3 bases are TGTGCTAGTGGTTCGGGACAGTCTTTAGAGACCCAGTACTTC.